This T cell receptor (beta chain) originates from a study of blood T cell repertoires in COVID-19. This CDR3 has 15 amino acids. Germline V gene lookup returns CDR1 SGHTS and CDR2 YDEGEE. The J segment lost 4 bases and the V segment lost 1 base, leaving 1 base of the junction unmatched. Some clones are missing from TCRdb's copy, which holds only in-frame ones; the method was immunoSEQ multiplex PCR. Counted here are some 150,000 clones, roughly 80% occurring once; the ten biggest clones make up 9% to 14%. Seattle-derived patients entered the study during active infection and were followed longitudinally.

The sequence was obtained from a woman in her sixties or seventies with COVID-19, enrolled during active disease. The sequenced sample consisted of peripheral blood. The chain recombines TRBV5-8 with TRBJ1-3, with 11 bases fitting TRBD1. CDR3 DNA sequence: TGTGCCAGCAGCTTGAGGACAGGGGGCGGAAACACCATATATTTT. Translated, it gives CASSLRTGGGNTIYF.